The 9 T cell receptor beta chains below come from one sample, sequenced in a study of blood T cell repertoires in COVID-19. Data came from immunoSEQ multiplex PCR; TCRdb stores just in-frame clones and leaves some out. The sample consists of under 300,000 clones, approximately 86% of them appearing once. The sample consisted of peripheral blood. The source is a woman in her 70s with active or convalescent COVID-19.

This clone was seen only once. The chain recombines TRBV28 with TRBJ1-2, with 11 bases lining up with TRBD1. Germline V lookup: CDR1 MDHEN, CDR2 SYDVKM. The CDR3 consists of 16 residues. J gave up 8 bases and V 8 bases, and 16 bases lay outside the gene matches. The CDR3 nucleotides read TGTGCCAGCGGAAGGACAGGGGGCCGGCAGGGCCTAGGCTACACCTTC. Protein sequence: CASGRTGGRQGLGYTF.

The chain combines TRBV18 with TRBJ1-3; possibly TRBD1 for D (5 bases). CDR3 length equals 16 residues. V was pared by 3 bases and J by 0 bases, with 12 bases between. Per germline, CDR1 KGHSH and CDR2 LQKENI. This CDR3 is CASSPGGRASGNTIYF. CDR3 bases: TGTGCCAGCTCACCCGGCGGCAGGGCCTCTGGAAACACCATATATTTT.

The chain has TRBV7-9 and TRBJ1-1, with 7 bases that match TRBD1. Germline V lookup: CDR1 SEHNR, CDR2 FQNEAQ (reference sequence). The length of the CDR3 is 12 residues. V was clipped by 2 bases and J by 11 bases; unmatched bases: 5. CDR3: CASSLLDREAFF. Written as DNA, the CDR3 is TGTGCCAGCAGCTTATTAGACAGGGAGGCTTTCTTT.

As for this clone: At one end the junction does not follow the germline gene, possibly because of a read error. This chain connects TRBV7-9 to TRBJ1-2; TRBD1 matches at 7 bases. The CDR3 covers 14 residues. CDR1 and CDR2 (germline): SEHNR, FQNEAQ (reference sequence). In DNA form, the CDR3 reads TGTGCCAGCAGCTTAGTAGGGGGCTTTTATGGCTACGCCTTC. Translated: CASSLVGGFYGYAF.

The chain couples TRBV2 to TRBJ1-3; D not resolved. Germline V gene sequence: CDR1 SNHLY, CDR2 FYNNEI. The V end was cut by 8 bases, the J end by 0 bases, with 11 bases between. The CDR3 totals 14 residues. The CDR3 nucleotides are TGTGCCAGCCTCAACCCGAGCTCTGGAAACACCATATATTTT. Its protein is CASLNPSSGNTIYF.

The chain is built from TRBV6-5 and TRBJ2-7, with 7 positions matching TRBD1. The ends lost 6 bases at V and 8 bases at J; junction bases unmatched: 10. Germline CDR1 MNHEY, CDR2 SVGAGI. This CDR3 spans 13 amino acids. The CDR3 here is CASRNRQTGQQYF. The CDR3 bases are TGTGCCAGCAGGAACAGACAGACAGGGCAGCAGTACTTC.

This sequence joins TRBV7-9 and TRBJ1-2; TRBD1 is a possible D gene (6 bases). The CDR3 runs to 14 residues. V was shortened by 6 bases and J by 4 bases, with 15 bases between the two germline ends. Germline V CDR1 and CDR2: SEHNR, FQNEAQ (reference sequence). In nucleotides, the CDR3 is TGTGCCAGCAGTACCGGGGGGGCCGGCTATGGCTACACCTTC. Its translation: CASSTGGAGYGYTF.

The chain carries TRBV20-1 and TRBJ2-7; perhaps TRBD2 as D (5 bases). CDR1 and CDR2 (germline): DFQATT, SNEGSKA (reference sequence). The ends were cut back, 1 base at V and 4 bases at J, with 5 bases in the middle. The CDR3 has 11 residues. For the CDR3, the DNA is TGCAGTGCTAGAGGAGGGTACGAGCAGTACTTC. Its protein product is CSARGGYEQYF.

This sequence joins TRBV6-6 and TRBJ1-4, with D possibly TRBD1 on 5 matching bases. In germline, CDR1 is MNHNY, CDR2 SVGAGI (reference sequence). The CDR3 sequence is 14 residues long. The germline V and J ends were trimmed by 7 bases and 3 bases, with 12 bases remaining between them. The CDR3 reads CASNQGRANEKLFF. CDR3 in DNA: TGTGCCAGCAACCAGGGAAGGGCTAATGAAAAACTGTTTTTT.